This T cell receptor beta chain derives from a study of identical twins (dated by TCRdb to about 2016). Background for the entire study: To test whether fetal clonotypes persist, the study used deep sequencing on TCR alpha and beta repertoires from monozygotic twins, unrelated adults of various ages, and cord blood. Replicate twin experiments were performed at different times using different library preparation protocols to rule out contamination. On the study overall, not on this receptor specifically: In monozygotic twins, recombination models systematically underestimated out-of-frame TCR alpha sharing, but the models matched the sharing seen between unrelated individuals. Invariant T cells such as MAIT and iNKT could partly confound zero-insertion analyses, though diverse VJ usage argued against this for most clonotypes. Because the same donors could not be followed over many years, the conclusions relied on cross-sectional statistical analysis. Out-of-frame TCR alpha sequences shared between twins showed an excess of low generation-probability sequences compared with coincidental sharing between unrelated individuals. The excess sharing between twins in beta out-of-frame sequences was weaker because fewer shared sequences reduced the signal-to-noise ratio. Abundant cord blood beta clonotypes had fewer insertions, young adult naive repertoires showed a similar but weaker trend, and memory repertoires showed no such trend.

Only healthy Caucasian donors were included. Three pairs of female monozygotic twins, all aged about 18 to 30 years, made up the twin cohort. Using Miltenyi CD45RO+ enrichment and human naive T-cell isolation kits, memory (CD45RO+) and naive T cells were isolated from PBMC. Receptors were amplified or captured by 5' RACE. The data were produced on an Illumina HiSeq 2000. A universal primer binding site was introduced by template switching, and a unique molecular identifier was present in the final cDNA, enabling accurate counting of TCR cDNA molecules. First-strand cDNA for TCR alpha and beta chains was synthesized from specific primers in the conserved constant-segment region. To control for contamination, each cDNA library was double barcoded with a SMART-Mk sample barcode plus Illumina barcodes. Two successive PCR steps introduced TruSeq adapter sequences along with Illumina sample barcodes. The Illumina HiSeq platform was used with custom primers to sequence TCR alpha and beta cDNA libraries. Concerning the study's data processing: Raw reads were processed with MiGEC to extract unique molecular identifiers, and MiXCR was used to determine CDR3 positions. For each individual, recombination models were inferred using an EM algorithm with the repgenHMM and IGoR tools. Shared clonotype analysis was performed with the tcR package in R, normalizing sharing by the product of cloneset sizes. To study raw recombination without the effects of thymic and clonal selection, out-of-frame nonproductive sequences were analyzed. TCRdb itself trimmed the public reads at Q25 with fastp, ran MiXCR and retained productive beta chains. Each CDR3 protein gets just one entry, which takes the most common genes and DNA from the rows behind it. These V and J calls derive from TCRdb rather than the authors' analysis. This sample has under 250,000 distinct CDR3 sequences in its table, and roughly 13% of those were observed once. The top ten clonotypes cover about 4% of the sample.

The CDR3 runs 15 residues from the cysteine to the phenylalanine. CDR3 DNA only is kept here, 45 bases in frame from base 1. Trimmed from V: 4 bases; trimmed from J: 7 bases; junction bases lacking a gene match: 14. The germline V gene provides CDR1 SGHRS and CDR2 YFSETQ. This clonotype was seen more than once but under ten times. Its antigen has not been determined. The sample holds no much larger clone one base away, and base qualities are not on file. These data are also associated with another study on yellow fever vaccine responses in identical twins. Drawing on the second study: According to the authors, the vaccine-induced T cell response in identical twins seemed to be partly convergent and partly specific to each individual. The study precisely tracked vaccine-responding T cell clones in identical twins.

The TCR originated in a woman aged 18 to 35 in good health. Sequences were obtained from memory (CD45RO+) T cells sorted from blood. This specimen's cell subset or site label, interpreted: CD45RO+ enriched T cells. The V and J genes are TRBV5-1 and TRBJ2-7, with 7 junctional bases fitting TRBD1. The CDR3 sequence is CASSRGQSFAGEQYF. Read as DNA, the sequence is TGCGCCAGCAGCCGGGGACAGTCTTTTGCAGGGGAGCAGTACTTC.